The 13 T cell receptor beta chains given below trace back to one sample, sequenced in a study of T cells in pancreatic ductal adenocarcinoma (dated by TCRdb to about 2017). Library creation used the immunoSEQ multiplex PCR assay. TCRdb provides this immuneACCESS table in a form limited to in-frame rearrangements. Some clones are lacking; in checked studies, under half of them reflect an unresolved V gene, and why the rest are absent is not known. In this sample the table shows 15,000 to 20,000 clones, approximately 91% of which occur a single time. The biggest ten clones account for 0.75% to 1% of the sample. The pancreatic ductal adenocarcinoma patients who were selected had gone through surgery without receiving any neoadjuvant therapy. Specimen: PBMCs. These receptors all come from a human donor with pancreatic ductal adenocarcinoma.

The chain couples TRBV7-9 to TRBJ1-6; D is unresolved. V shed 5 bases and J shed 6 bases, with 8 bases lying between them. This CDR3 spans 13 amino acids. Germline V gene sequence: CDR1 SEHNR, CDR2 FQNEAQ (reference sequence). CDR3 nucleotide sequence: TGTGCCAGCAGCGCTACCGTTAATTCACCCCTCCACTTT. Translation gives CASSATVNSPLHF.

This chain links TRBV7-2 with TRBJ2-5; 8 nucleotides agree with TRBD2. Germline assignment: CDR1 SGHTA and CDR2 FQGNSA. Trimming cost V 5 bases and J 2 bases; bases outside gene matches: 7. This CDR3 spans 15 amino acids. Written as DNA, the CDR3 is TGTGCCAGCAGCAATCGCCGGGGGGGGCAAGAGACCCAGTACTTC. Its protein product is CASSNRRGGQETQYF.

The chain couples TRBV4-1 to TRBJ1-1; TRBD1 is a possible D gene (6 bases). The V gene lost 3 bases and the J gene lost 0 bases, with 11 bases spanning the gap. The CDR3 covers 15 residues. CDR1 is MGHRA, CDR2 YSYEKL, per germline. The CDR3 DNA is TGCGCCAGCAGCCAGTCACAGGGAATGAACACTGAAGCTTTCTTT. Translated: CASSQSQGMNTEAFF.

The chain employs TRBV28 and TRBJ1-4, with 7 bases aligning to TRBD1. The CDR3 has 17 residues. Per germline, CDR1 MDHEN and CDR2 SYDVKM. V was pared by 3 bases and J by 3 bases, with 10 bases of the junction left unmatched. CDR3 in DNA: TGTGCCAGCAGTTTCCCTAGGGGTCAGGGGGCTAATGAAAAACTGTTTTTT. It encodes CASSFPRGQGANEKLFF. The full variable domain, rest sourced from reference TRBV28 and TRBJ1-4, is DVKVTQSSRYLVKRTGEKVFLECVQDMDHENMFWYRQDPGLGLRLIYFSYDVKMKEKGDIPEGYSVSREKKERFSLILESASTNQTSMYLCASSFPRGQGANEKLFFGSGTQLSVL.

The chain employs TRBV29-1 and TRBJ2-3; TRBD1 aligns across 11 bases. The CDR3 is made up of 16 amino acids. CDR1 is SQVTM and CDR2 is ANQGSEA in the germline V gene. J gave up 1 base and V 1 base, and 4 bases lay outside the gene matches. CDR3 sequence (DNA): TGCAGCGTTGAAGGCGGACAGGGGGCAGGCACAGATACGCAGTATTTT. Translation gives CSVEGGQGAGTDTQYF.

V is TRBV7-2 and J is TRBJ1-4, with D tentatively TRBD1 (5 bases). Germline CDR1 reads SGHTA; CDR2 reads FQGNSA. V was clipped by 5 bases and J by 8 bases, with 21 bases between them. The CDR3 has 16 residues. CDR3 region: CASSPDQPGLGEKLFF. The CDR3 coding sequence is TGTGCCAGCAGCCCCGACCAGCCGGGACTGGGAGAAAAACTGTTTTTT.

V is TRBV23-1 and J is TRBJ1-6; D is perhaps TRBD1 (5 bases). TRBV23-1 is an ORF for which the function is uncertain. Deletions cut 1 base from V and 10 bases from J, with 8 bases between. The CDR3 totals 13 residues. The CDR3 protein is CASSQWRGSPLHF. CDR3 nucleotides: TGCGCCAGCAGTCAATGGCGGGGGTCACCCCTCCACTTT.

The genes are TRBV5-4 and TRBJ2-7; perhaps TRBD1 as D (6 bases). CDR1 SGHNT and CDR2 YYREEE come from the germline V gene (reference sequence). Trimming shortened V by 4 bases and J by 2 bases, and 16 bases separated the two germline ends. There are 15 residues in the CDR3. In DNA form, the CDR3 reads TGTGCCAGCAGCGGGGGCCCTACAGGGACCTACGAGCAGTACTTC. Its translation: CASSGGPTGTYEQYF.

The chain recombines TRBV4-2 with TRBJ1-5; D is possibly TRBD1 (5 bases). The ends were cut back, 5 bases at V and 7 bases at J, with 15 bases in the middle. The V gene's germline CDR1 is LGHNA and CDR2 YNFKEQ. The CDR3 covers 14 residues. This chain's CDR3 is CASSLMGGGQPQHF. CDR3 nucleotide sequence: TGTGCCAGCAGCTTGATGGGGGGAGGGCAGCCCCAGCATTTT.

The chain combines TRBV7-2 with TRBJ2-7, with TRBD2 matching 8 bases. There are 15 residues in the CDR3. Germline V gene sequence: CDR1 SGHTA, CDR2 FQGNSA. After removal of 5 bases from V and 4 bases from J, the junction contained 10 bases not matched to a gene. CDR3 nucleotide sequence: TGTGCCAGCAGCCCCTCTAGCGGGTCGATTTACGAGCAGTACTTC. Translating it yields CASSPSSGSIYEQYF.

The V and J genes are TRBV5-1 and TRBJ1-2, with D unresolved. Looked up from germline, CDR1 is SGHRS and CDR2 is YFSETQ. The CDR3 covers 13 residues. V lost 7 bases, J lost 6 bases, and 16 bases lay in between. The CDR3 DNA reads as TGCGCCAGCGGAGACGAAGGTCCTGATGGCTACACCTTC. Its translation is CASGDEGPDGYTF.

J is TRBJ2-3 and V is TRBV29-1; possible D gene TRBD2, 7 bases. This CDR3 spans 16 amino acids. Germline V gene lookup returns CDR1 SQVTM and CDR2 ANQGSEA. Trimming cost V 7 bases and J 1 base, with 21 bases left between them. In nucleotides, the CDR3 is TGCAGCGCAGAGGGGGGGCTGACTCTGGGCACAGATACGCAGTATTTT. Translating it yields CSAEGGLTLGTDTQYF.

The chain links TRBV28 to TRBJ2-1; 8 positions match TRBD2. The CDR3 has 14 amino acids. Germline-derived CDR1 and CDR2 are MDHEN and SYDVKM. The ends lost 9 bases at V and 2 bases at J; junction bases unmatched: 6. The CDR3 bases are TGTGCCAGTCACGCGGGGGGAACCTACAATGAGCAGTTCTTC. Its translation: CASHAGGTYNEQFF.